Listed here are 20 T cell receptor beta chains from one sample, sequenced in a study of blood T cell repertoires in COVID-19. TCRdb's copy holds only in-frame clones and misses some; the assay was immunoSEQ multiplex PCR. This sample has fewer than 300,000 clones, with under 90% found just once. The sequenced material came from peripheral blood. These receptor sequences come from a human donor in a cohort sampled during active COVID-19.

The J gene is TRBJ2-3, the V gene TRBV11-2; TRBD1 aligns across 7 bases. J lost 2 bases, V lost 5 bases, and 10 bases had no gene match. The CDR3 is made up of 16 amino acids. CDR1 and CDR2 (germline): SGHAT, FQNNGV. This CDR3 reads CASSPGQAPPTDTQYF. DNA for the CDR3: TGTGCCAGCAGCCCCGGACAGGCGCCCCCCACAGATACGCAGTATTTT.

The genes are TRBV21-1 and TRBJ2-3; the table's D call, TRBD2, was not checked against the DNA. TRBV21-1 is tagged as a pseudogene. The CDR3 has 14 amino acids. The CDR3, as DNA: TGTGCCAGCAGCAGTAAGCGGGAGTTCGATACGCAGTATTTT. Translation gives CASSSKREFDTQYF.

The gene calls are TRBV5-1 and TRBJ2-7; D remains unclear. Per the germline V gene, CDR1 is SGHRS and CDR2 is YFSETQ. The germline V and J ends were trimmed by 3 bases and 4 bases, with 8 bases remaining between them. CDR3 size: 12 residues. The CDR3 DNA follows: TGCGCCAGCAGCTCGTCGAGGTACGAGCAGTACTTC. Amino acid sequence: CASSSSRYEQYF.

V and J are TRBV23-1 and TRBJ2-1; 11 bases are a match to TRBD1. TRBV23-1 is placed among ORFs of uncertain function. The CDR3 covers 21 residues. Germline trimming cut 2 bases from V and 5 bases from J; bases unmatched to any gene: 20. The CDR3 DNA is TGCGCCAGCAGTCAACCCTTTCACGGACAGGGGGCCGCGGCCAGGCACAATGAGCAGTTCTTC. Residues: CASSQPFHGQGAAARHNEQFF.

The CDR3, as DNA: TGTGCCAGCAGTCGGGACTCCAACTACGAGCAGTACTTC. It is translated as CASSRDSNYEQYF. The J gene is TRBJ2-7, the V gene TRBV12-3 or TRBV12-4; D perhaps matches TRBD2 (6 bases). Trimming took 5 bases from V and 3 from J, leaving 11 bases between them. The CDR3 has 13 amino acids.

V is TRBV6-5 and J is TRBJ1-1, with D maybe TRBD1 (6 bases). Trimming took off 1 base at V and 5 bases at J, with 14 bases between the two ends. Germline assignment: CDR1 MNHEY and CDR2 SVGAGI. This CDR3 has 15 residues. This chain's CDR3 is CASSYYGGERTEAFF. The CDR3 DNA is TGTGCCAGCAGTTACTATGGGGGCGAAAGGACTGAAGCTTTCTTT.

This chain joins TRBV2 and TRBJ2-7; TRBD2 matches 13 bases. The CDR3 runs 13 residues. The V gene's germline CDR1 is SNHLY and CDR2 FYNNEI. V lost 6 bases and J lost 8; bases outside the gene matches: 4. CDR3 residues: CASRTGLAGKQYF. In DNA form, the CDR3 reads TGTGCCAGCAGGACGGGACTAGCGGGGAAGCAGTACTTC.

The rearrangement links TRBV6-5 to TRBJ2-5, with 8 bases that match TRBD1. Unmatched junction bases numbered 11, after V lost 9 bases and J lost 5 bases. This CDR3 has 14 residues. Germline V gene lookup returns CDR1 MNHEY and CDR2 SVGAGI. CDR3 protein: CASSRRGRIETQYF. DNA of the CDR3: TGTGCCAGTAGTCGCAGGGGGCGTATCGAGACCCAGTACTTC.

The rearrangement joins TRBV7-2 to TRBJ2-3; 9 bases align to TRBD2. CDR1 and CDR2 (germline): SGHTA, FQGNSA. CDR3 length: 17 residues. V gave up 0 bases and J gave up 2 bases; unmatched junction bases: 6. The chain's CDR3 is CASSLARVAGDTDTQYF. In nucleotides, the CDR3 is TGTGCCAGCAGCTTAGCGCGAGTAGCGGGGGACACAGATACGCAGTATTTT. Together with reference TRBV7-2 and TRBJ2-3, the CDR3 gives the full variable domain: GAGVSQSPSNKVTEKGKDVELRCDPISGHTALYWYRQSLGQGLEFLIYFQGNSAPDKSGLPSDRFSAERTGGSVSTLTIQRTQQEDSAVYLCASSLARVAGDTDTQYFGPGTRLTVL.

The CDR3 coding sequence is TGCGCCAGCAGCCAAGATACAGGTTACTCCTACGAGCAGTACTTC. Translating it yields CASSQDTGYSYEQYF. J is TRBJ2-7 and V is TRBV4-3; D is perhaps TRBD1 (5 bases). The germline V gene has CDR1 LGHNA and CDR2 YSLEER. V was trimmed by 0 bases and J by 0 bases, leaving 9 bases between them. The CDR3 length is 15 residues.

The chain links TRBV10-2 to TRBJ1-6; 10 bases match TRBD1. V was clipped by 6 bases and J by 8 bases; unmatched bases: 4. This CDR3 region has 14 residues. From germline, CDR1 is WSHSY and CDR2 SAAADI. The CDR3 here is CASRGDRGHSPLHF. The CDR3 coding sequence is TGCGCCAGCAGGGGGGACAGGGGCCATTCACCCCTCCACTTT.

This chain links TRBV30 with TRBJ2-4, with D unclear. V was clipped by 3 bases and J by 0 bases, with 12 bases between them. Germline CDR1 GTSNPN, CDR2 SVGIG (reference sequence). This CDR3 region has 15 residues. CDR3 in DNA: TGTGCCTGGAGGGCCAATCCCCTAGCCAAAAACATTCAGTACTTC. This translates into CAWRANPLAKNIQYF.

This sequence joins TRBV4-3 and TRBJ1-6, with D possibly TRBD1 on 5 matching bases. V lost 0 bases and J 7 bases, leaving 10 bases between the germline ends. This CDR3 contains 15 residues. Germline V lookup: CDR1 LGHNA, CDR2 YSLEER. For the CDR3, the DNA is TGCGCCAGCAGCCAAGAGTCGACAGCGAATTCACCCCTCCACTTT. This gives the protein CASSQESTANSPLHF.

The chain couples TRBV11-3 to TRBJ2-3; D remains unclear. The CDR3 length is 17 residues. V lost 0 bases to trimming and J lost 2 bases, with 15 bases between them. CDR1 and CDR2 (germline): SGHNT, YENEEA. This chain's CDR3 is CASSLDGRAATTDTQYF. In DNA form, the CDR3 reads TGTGCCAGCAGCTTAGATGGGCGCGCCGCTACCACAGATACGCAGTATTTT.

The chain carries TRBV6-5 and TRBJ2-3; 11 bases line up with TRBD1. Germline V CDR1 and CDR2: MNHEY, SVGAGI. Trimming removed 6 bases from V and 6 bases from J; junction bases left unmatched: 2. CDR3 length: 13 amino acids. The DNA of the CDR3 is TGTGCCAGCAGGGGGACAGGGGGGGATACGCAGTATTTT. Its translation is CASRGTGGDTQYF.

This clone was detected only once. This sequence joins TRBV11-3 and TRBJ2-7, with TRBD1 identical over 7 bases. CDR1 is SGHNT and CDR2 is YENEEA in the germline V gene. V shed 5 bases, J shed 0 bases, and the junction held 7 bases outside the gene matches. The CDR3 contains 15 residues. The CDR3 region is CASSIRTGSSYEQYF. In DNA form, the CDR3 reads TGTGCCAGCAGCATTAGGACAGGTTCCTCCTACGAGCAGTACTTC.

The CDR3 region is CASSLGQGAGEKLFF. The CDR3 DNA reads as TGTGCCAGCAGCTTAGGACAGGGGGCGGGGGAAAAACTGTTTTTT. The rearrangement uses TRBV7-8 and TRBJ1-4; 10 nucleotides line up with TRBD1. J was trimmed by 8 bases and V by 1 base; bases with no gene match: 4. The CDR3 consists of 15 residues. Germline values: CDR1 SGHVS, CDR2 FQNEAQ. Full variable domain (outside the CDR3, taken from reference TRBV7-8 and TRBJ1-4): GAGVSQSPRYKVAKRGQDVALRCDPISGHVSLFWYQQALGQGPEFLTYFQNEAQLDKSGLPSDRFFAERPEGSVSTLKIQRTQQEDSAVYLCASSLGQGAGEKLFFGSGTQLSVL.

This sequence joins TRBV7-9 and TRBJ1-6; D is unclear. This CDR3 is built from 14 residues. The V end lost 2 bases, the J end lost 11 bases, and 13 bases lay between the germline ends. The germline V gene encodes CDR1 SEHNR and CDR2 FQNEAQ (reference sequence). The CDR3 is CASSLISGVTPLHF. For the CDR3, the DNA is TGTGCCAGCAGCTTAATATCGGGAGTAACACCCCTCCACTTT.

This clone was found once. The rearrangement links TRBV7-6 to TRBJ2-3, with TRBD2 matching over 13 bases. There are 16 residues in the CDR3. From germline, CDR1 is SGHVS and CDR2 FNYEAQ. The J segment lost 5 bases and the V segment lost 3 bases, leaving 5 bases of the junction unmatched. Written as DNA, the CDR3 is TGTGCCAGCAGCTTGGGCACTAGCGGGGGGGGAGATACGCAGTATTTT. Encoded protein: CASSLGTSGGGDTQYF.

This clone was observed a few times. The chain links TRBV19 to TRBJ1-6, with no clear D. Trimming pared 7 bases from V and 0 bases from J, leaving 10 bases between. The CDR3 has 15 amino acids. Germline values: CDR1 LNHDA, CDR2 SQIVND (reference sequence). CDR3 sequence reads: CASTRVLSYNSPLHF. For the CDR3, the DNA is TGTGCCAGTACTCGGGTTCTCTCCTATAATTCACCCCTCCACTTT.